This T cell receptor (beta chain) was captured in a study of somatic mutations in cytotoxic T cells in rheumatoid arthritis. Broader study findings: An increase in CD8+ clonality with age was seen in rheumatoid arthritis patients but not in healthy controls. CD8+ T-cell clonality did not differ significantly between rheumatoid arthritis patients and age-matched healthy controls.

As regards this clone: The antigen is not known.

The CD4+ and CD8+ fractions came from positive magnetic bead selection and were purity-checked by flow cytometry. The length of the CDR3 is 16 residues. Germline CDR1 reads MNHNS; CDR2 reads SASEGT. The ends lost 0 bases at V and 3 bases at J; junction bases unmatched: 8. TCRdb's table, derived via immunoSEQ multiplex PCR, lists solely in-frame clones and lacks some. The sample contains 20,000 to 25,000 clones, around 84% of which appear only once. Sequencing input: CD8+ T cells sorted from blood. The TCR comes from a woman in her forties or fifties in good health. This sequence joins TRBV6-1 and TRBJ2-7; 7 bases map to TRBD1. The CDR3: CASSEAGRQGHYEQYF. In nucleotides, the CDR3 is TGTGCCAGCAGTGAAGCAGGTCGACAGGGACACTACGAGCAGTACTTC.